Below, 30 T cell receptor beta chains from the same sample are listed, as sequenced in a study of OX40 agonist ivuxolimab in advanced cancers. Measured with immunoSEQ multiplex PCR; TCRdb has only the in-frame clones, and not every one. The sample contains roughly 100,000 clones, 90% of which appear only once. The material was CD4+ or CD8+ T cells sorted from blood, obtained in a trial of the OX40 agonist ivuxolimab. The receptors derive from an adult with an advanced solid tumor such as melanoma, head and neck, liver or kidney cancer.

The V gene is TRBV11-2, the J gene TRBJ1-6; the D is unclear. V lost 1 base, J lost 7 bases, and 8 bases lay in between. The CDR3 spans 14 residues. Per germline, CDR1 SGHAT and CDR2 FQNNGV. CDR3 residues: CASSLALGNSPLHF. The CDR3 DNA reads TGTGCCAGCAGCTTAGCGCTCGGAAATTCACCCCTCCACTTT.

The chain is built from TRBV19 and TRBJ2-1, with a tentative D call TRBD2 (6 bases). The CDR3 spans 15 residues. CDR1 and CDR2 from the germline V gene are LNHDA and SQIVND (reference sequence). The germline V and J ends were trimmed by 3 bases and 6 bases, with 15 bases remaining between them. The CDR3 nucleotides are TGTGCCAGTAGTATTAGCGGTCCAAATGGCAATGAGCAGTTCTTC. Amino acids: CASSISGPNGNEQFF.

The chain uses TRBV9 and TRBJ2-1; D may be TRBD1 or TRBD2 (6 bases each). This CDR3 contains 15 residues. Germline V gene data show CDR1 as SGDLS and CDR2 as YYNGEE. V was trimmed by 8 bases and J by 1 base, leaving 16 bases between them. The chain's CDR3 is CASRRGTGSYNEQFF. The CDR3 coding sequence is TGTGCCAGTAGGAGGGGGACCGGATCCTACAATGAGCAGTTCTTC.

The J gene is TRBJ1-5, the V gene TRBV6-6; D ambiguous. Trimming removed 0 bases from V and 11 bases from J, with 14 bases in between. From germline, CDR1 is MNHNY and CDR2 SVGAGI (reference sequence). The CDR3 has 14 amino acids. CDR3 sequence: CASSYSAQQVAQHF. In DNA, the CDR3 is TGTGCCAGCAGTTACTCGGCACAGCAGGTGGCCCAGCATTTT.

The CDR3 reads CASSSSGGGISGANVLTF. CDR3 DNA sequence: TGTGCCAGCAGTTCCTCGGGGGGTGGGATCTCTGGGGCCAACGTCCTGACTTTC. The chain couples TRBV7-2 to TRBJ2-6, with 7 nucleotides matching TRBD2. The J segment lost 0 bases and the V segment lost 6 bases, leaving 11 bases of the junction unmatched. The germline CDR1 and CDR2 sequences are SGHTA and FQGNSA. The CDR3 consists of 18 residues.

The chain carries TRBV19 and TRBJ1-5; no firm D call. CDR1 is LNHDA, CDR2 SQIVND, per germline (reference sequence). The ends were cut back, 0 bases at V and 3 bases at J, with 9 bases in the middle. The CDR3 is 15 amino acids. CDR3 nucleotide sequence: TGTGCCAGTAGTATAGATCAAGGGAACAATCAGCCCCAGCATTTT. It specifies CASSIDQGNNQPQHF.

Regarding this clone: A junction boundary mismatches the germline segment, possibly from a read error. The same CDR3 arises from other DNA sequences in this sample as well. The chain joins TRBV5-1 to TRBJ2-7, with D perhaps TRBD1 (7 bases). The germline CDR1 and CDR2 sequences are SGHRS and YFSETQ. The CDR3 spans 16 residues. CDR3 DNA sequence: TGTGCCAGCAGCCCGGAGGAGGGTAGGTCAGGGGGCGAGCAGTACTTC. This sequence encodes CASSPEEGRSGGEQYF. The full variable domain, completed using reference TRBV5-1 and TRBJ2-7, is KAGVTQTPRYLIKTRGQQVTLSCSPISGHRSVSWYQQTPGQGLQFLFEYFSETQRNKGNFPGRFSGRQFSNSRSEMNVSTLELGDSALYLCASSPEEGRSGGEQYFGPGTRLTVT.

This clone occurred once. The chain uses TRBV5-4 and TRBJ2-2, with D tentatively TRBD1 (5 bases). The CDR3 is 13 residues long. Deletions cut 7 bases from V and 6 bases from J, with 13 bases between. Germline V CDR1 and CDR2: SGHNT, YYREEE (reference sequence). The CDR3 reads CASRLQGAGELFF. The DNA for the CDR3 is TGTGCCAGCCGCCTCCAGGGCGCCGGGGAGCTGTTTTTT.

This chain uses TRBV25-1 with TRBJ2-2; 8 bases line up with TRBD2. Trimming cost V 1 base and J 5 bases; bases outside gene matches: 6. This CDR3 has 16 amino acids. Germline V lookup: CDR1 MGHDK, CDR2 SYGVNS. CDR3 in DNA: TGTGCCAGCAGTGAATTGGCGGGGGGACCGACCGGGGAGCTGTTTTTT. Its protein product is CASSELAGGPTGELFF.

This rearrangement joins TRBV19 to TRBJ2-7, with a possible D match to TRBD1 (6 bases). V was trimmed by 8 bases and J by 2 bases, leaving 16 bases between them. This CDR3 contains 14 residues. Germline V gives CDR1 LNHDA, CDR2 SQIVND (reference sequence). In DNA, the CDR3 is TGTGCCAGTGGCCCGGGACACGGGACCTACGAGCAGTACTTC. It yields the protein CASGPGHGTYEQYF.

The gene calls are TRBV28 and TRBJ1-2, with D possibly being TRBD1 (6 bases). V was clipped by 6 bases and J by 4 bases, with 12 bases between them. This CDR3 has 13 residues. The germline V gene has CDR1 MDHEN and CDR2 SYDVKM. Here the CDR3 reads CASRGGPTYGYTF. Here the CDR3 DNA reads TGTGCCAGCAGAGGGGGACCGACCTATGGCTACACCTTC.

The genes are TRBV10-3 and TRBJ2-7; D may be TRBD1 (6 bases). The germline CDR1 and CDR2 sequences are ENHRY and SYGVKD. V lost 5 bases and J 2 bases, leaving 13 bases between the germline ends. This CDR3 has 14 amino acids. CDR3 residues: CAISMGTRAYEQYF. In DNA form, the CDR3 reads TGTGCCATCAGTATGGGGACAAGAGCCTACGAGCAGTACTTC.

V gene TRBV27 combines with J gene TRBJ2-7, with 7 bases fitting TRBD1. The CDR3 has 15 residues. The trim removed 6 bases at V and 4 bases at J, leaving 12 bases unmatched. Germline-derived CDR1 and CDR2 are MNHEY and SMNVEV (reference sequence). The CDR3 sequence: CASRASTGWFYEQYF. The CDR3 region has the DNA TGTGCCAGCAGGGCTTCGACAGGGTGGTTTTACGAGCAGTACTTC.

Notes on this clone: The same CDR3 is also encoded by other DNA sequences in this sample. This chain joins TRBV7-2 and TRBJ2-5; 10 bases fit TRBD1. V lost 5 bases and J lost 4; bases outside the gene matches: 1. Per germline, CDR1 SGHTA and CDR2 FQGNSA. The CDR3 has 13 amino acids. CDR3 protein: CASSRQGAETQYF. CDR3 coding DNA: TGTGCCAGCAGCCGACAGGGGGCAGAGACCCAGTACTTC. The entire variable domain, with the rest obtained from reference TRBV7-2 and TRBJ2-5, is as follows: GAGVSQSPSNKVTEKGKDVELRCDPISGHTALYWYRQSLGQGLEFLIYFQGNSAPDKSGLPSDRFSAERTGGSVSTLTIQRTQQEDSAVYLCASSRQGAETQYFGPGTRLLVL.

V is TRBV30 and J is TRBJ1-6, with D perhaps matching TRBD1 (5 bases). CDR1 and CDR2 from the germline V gene are GTSNPN and SVGIG (reference sequence). The CDR3 spans 13 residues. V lost 5 bases and J 9 bases, leaving 14 bases between the germline ends. For the CDR3, the DNA is TGTGCCTGGGATCAGGGCCGGGGTTCACCCCTCCACTTT. As protein: CAWDQGRGSPLHF. Together with reference TRBV30 and TRBJ1-6, the CDR3 gives the full variable domain: SQTIHQWPATLVQPVGSPLSLECTVEGTSNPNLYWYRQAAGRGLQLLFYSVGIGQISSEVPQNLSASRPQDRQFILSSKKLLLSDSGFYLCAWDQGRGSPLHFGNGTRLTVT.

The chain is built from TRBV9 and TRBJ2-1; D unresolved. Germline V lookup: CDR1 SGDLS, CDR2 YYNGEE. V lost 0 bases to trimming and J lost 5 bases, with 15 bases between them. There are 16 residues in the CDR3. The chain's CDR3 is CASSVGIGPTDNEQFF. As DNA, the CDR3 is TGTGCCAGCAGCGTAGGGATAGGACCAACTGACAATGAGCAGTTCTTC.

The rearrangement links TRBV7-2 to TRBJ2-2, with unresolved D. The CDR3 extends over 14 amino acids. In germline, CDR1 is SGHTA, CDR2 FQGNSA. Trimming stripped 5 bases from V and 7 bases from J, with 14 bases between. CDR3 protein: CASSEGLTVGELFF. CDR3 DNA: TGTGCCAGCAGCGAAGGGCTCACAGTCGGGGAGCTGTTTTTT.

The genes are TRBV19 and TRBJ1-2, with D possibly TRBD1 on 5 matching bases. Germline V lookup: CDR1 LNHDA, CDR2 SQIVND (reference sequence). V gave up 0 bases and J gave up 6 bases, with 11 bases separating them. The CDR3 sequence is 14 residues long. The CDR3 DNA reads TGTGCCAGTAGTATAGAGACAGCGCGGCATGGCTACACCTTC. It is translated as CASSIETARHGYTF.

A remark on this clone: This sample also contains other DNA sequences that code for the same CDR3. The V call is TRBV18, the J call TRBJ2-7; possible D gene TRBD1, 5 bases. The CDR3 length is 13 residues. V was cut by 2 bases and J by 3 bases, with 8 bases left in between. Germline V lookup: CDR1 KGHSH, CDR2 LQKENI. The CDR3 coding sequence is TGTGCCAGCTCACCAAGGACATACTACGAGCAGTACTTC. It codes for CASSPRTYYEQYF.

This clone showed up many times. J is TRBJ1-2 and V is TRBV27; D is uncertain. Germline CDR1 MNHEY, CDR2 SMNVEV (reference sequence). Trimming left V 3 bases short and J 8 bases short, with 13 bases between. The CDR3 runs 13 residues. The CDR3 spells CASSLEGLGGYTF. In DNA, the CDR3 is TGTGCCAGCAGTTTGGAGGGATTGGGGGGCTACACCTTC.

This chain connects TRBV5-1 to TRBJ2-7, with a weak D call TRBD1 (6 bases). Germline-derived CDR1 and CDR2 are SGHRS and YFSETQ. V was cut by 2 bases and J by 1 base, with 13 bases left in between. CDR3 size: 15 residues. This CDR3 is CASSFGQGSSYEQYF. In DNA form, the CDR3 reads TGCGCCAGCAGCTTTGGGCAGGGGAGTTCCTACGAGCAGTACTTC. The full variable domain, with the rest looked up from reference TRBV5-1 and TRBJ2-7, is KAGVTQTPRYLIKTRGQQVTLSCSPISGHRSVSWYQQTPGQGLQFLFEYFSETQRNKGNFPGRFSGRQFSNSRSEMNVSTLELGDSALYLCASSFGQGSSYEQYFGPGTRLTVT.

Here the CDR3 reads CASSQNRGREQYF. The CDR3 DNA reads TGTGCCAGCTCCCAAAACAGGGGGCGAGAGCAGTACTTC. The V call is TRBV18, the J call TRBJ2-7; TRBD1 matches at 9 bases. With V trimmed by 6 bases and J by 7 bases, 7 bases remained unmatched. Germline V gives CDR1 KGHSH, CDR2 LQKENI. The CDR3 runs to 13 residues.

The rearrangement joins TRBV11-2 to TRBJ1-5, with 7 nucleotides matching TRBD1. CDR1 is SGHAT and CDR2 is FQNNGV in the germline V gene. The CDR3 is 15 residues long. With 1 base clipped from V and 7 bases from J, the junction kept 7 bases outside the gene matches. The CDR3 sequence is CASSLGGATGQPQHF. The CDR3 DNA follows: TGTGCCAGCAGCTTAGGGGGGGCGACAGGGCAGCCCCAGCATTTT.

This chain joins TRBV30 and TRBJ2-7, with D unresolved. The CDR3 runs 14 residues. Looked up from germline, CDR1 is GTSNPN and CDR2 is SVGIG (reference sequence). The V end was cut by 8 bases, the J end by 7 bases, with 24 bases between. The CDR3 reads CALRITALKSEQYF. CDR3 bases: TGTGCCCTACGGATAACGGCACTTAAAAGTGAGCAGTACTTC.

The chain employs TRBV6-5 and TRBJ1-5, with TRBD1 identical over 8 bases. Germline-derived CDR1 and CDR2 are MNHEY and SVGAGI. There are 15 residues in the CDR3. The ends lost 5 bases at V and 2 bases at J; junction bases unmatched: 5. As DNA, the CDR3 is TGTGCCAGCAGTCCGACAGGGGAAGGCAATCAGCCCCAGCATTTT. Protein product: CASSPTGEGNQPQHF.

This rearrangement joins TRBV18 to TRBJ1-4; weak D call: TRBD1 (6 bases). Trimming stripped 0 bases from V and 0 bases from J, with 11 bases between. The CDR3 contains 17 residues. Germline V CDR1 and CDR2: KGHSH, LQKENI. CDR3 coding DNA: TGTGCCAGCTCACCACCATCAGGGGATCCAACTAATGAAAAACTGTTTTTT. Protein: CASSPPSGDPTNEKLFF. Supplemented by reference TRBV18 and TRBJ1-4, the full variable domain reads NAGVMQNPRHLVRRRGQEARLRCSPMKGHSHVYWYRQLPEEGLKFMVYLQKENIIDESGMPKERFSAEFPKEGPSILRIQQVVRGDSAAYFCASSPPSGDPTNEKLFFGSGTQLSVL.

This clone has just a few counts. Additional DNA sequences in this sample encode the identical CDR3. The chain carries TRBV9 and TRBJ2-1; 9 nucleotides match TRBD2. The CDR3 loop spans 17 amino acids. After removal of 8 bases from V and 7 bases from J, the junction contained 19 bases not matched to a gene. Looked up from germline, CDR1 is SGDLS and CDR2 is YYNGEE. In DNA, the CDR3 is TGTGCCAGTTCTCGTAGAGGCGGCGGGGGGGCAAAGAATGAGCAGTTCTTC. Its protein product is CASSRRGGGGAKNEQFF.

This chain joins TRBV6-5 and TRBJ2-3, with D maybe TRBD2 (6 bases). Germline V gives CDR1 MNHEY, CDR2 SVGAGI. CDR3 length equals 15 residues. V dropped 0 bases and J dropped 3 bases, with 10 bases sitting between them. CDR3 coding DNA: TGTGCCAGCAGTTACTCTAGCGGAGATACAGATACGCAGTATTTT. This codes for CASSYSSGDTDTQYF.

The CDR3 protein is CASSLGGPSTDTQYF. The CDR3 DNA sequence: TGTGCCAGCAGCTTGGGCGGGCCGTCCACAGATACGCAGTATTTT. This sequence joins TRBV7-3 and TRBJ2-3; tentatively, D is TRBD2 (5 bases). V was shortened by 3 bases and J by 2 bases, with 12 bases between the two germline ends. Germline V CDR1 and CDR2: SGHTA, FQGTGA. CDR3 length: 15 amino acids.

This chain connects TRBV10-3 to TRBJ2-3; TRBD2 matches 10 bases. V lost 6 bases and J lost 5; bases outside the gene matches: 2. From germline, CDR1 is ENHRY and CDR2 SYGVKD. CDR3 length: 13 amino acids. The CDR3 loop is CAIRAGGGDTQYF. The CDR3, as DNA: TGTGCCATCAGAGCGGGGGGGGGAGATACGCAGTATTTT.